The T cell receptor beta chain described here comes from a study of blood T cell repertoires in COVID-19. For the study at large: COVID-19 samples, acute and convalescent, were from the United States, Italy and Spain. The cDNA or gDNA used as material had been derived from T cells, B-cell-depleted T cells, or PBMCs.

Source study methods: Amplification of reference gene primers was used by the study to estimate nucleated cell counts. Produced via immunoSEQ multiplex PCR; TCRdb's table is partial and in-frame only. V and J calls and clone size are those listed in that table; D and trimming were worked out from the DNA. Of 95,000 to 150,000 clones in the sample, roughly 88% were seen once. The CDR3 covers 11 residues. Germline V CDR1 and CDR2: SGHDN, FVKESK. Trimming took 5 bases from V and 5 from J, leaving 7 bases between them. The chain combines TRBV14 with TRBJ2-7; a weak D match, TRBD2 (5 bases). The sample was peripheral blood. This TCR was recovered from a man in his forties with acute or convalescent COVID-19. This chain's CDR3 is CASSLRDEQYF. The CDR3 region has the DNA TGTGCCAGCAGCTTGAGGGACGAGCAGTACTTC.